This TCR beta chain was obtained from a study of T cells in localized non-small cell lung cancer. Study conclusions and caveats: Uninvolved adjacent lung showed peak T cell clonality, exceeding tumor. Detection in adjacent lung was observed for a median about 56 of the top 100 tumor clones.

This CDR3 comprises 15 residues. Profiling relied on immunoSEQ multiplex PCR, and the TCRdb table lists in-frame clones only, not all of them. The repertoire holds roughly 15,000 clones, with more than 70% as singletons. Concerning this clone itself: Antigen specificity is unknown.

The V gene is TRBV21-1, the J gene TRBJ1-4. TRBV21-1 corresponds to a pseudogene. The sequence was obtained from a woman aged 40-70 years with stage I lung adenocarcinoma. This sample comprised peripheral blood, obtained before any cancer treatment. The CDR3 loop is CASSGGAPTNEKLFF. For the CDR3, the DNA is TGTGCCAGCAGCGGGGGGGCTCCGACTAATGAAAAACTGTTTTTT.